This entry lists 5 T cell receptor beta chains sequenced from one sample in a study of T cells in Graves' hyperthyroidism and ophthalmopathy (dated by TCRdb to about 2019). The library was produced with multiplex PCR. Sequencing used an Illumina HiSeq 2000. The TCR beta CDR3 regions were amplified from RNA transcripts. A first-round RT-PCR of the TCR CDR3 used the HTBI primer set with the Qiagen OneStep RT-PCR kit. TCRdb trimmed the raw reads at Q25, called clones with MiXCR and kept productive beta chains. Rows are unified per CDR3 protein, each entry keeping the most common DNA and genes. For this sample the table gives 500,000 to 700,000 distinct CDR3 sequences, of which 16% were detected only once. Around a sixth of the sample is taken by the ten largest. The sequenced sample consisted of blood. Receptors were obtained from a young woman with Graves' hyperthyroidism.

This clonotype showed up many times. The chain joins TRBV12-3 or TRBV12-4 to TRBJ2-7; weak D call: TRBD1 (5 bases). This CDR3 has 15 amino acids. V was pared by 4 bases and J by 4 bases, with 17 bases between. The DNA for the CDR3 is TGTGCCAGCAGTTCAGGGATTAAGGGGTGGTACGAGCAGTACTTC. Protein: CASSSGIKGWYEQYF.

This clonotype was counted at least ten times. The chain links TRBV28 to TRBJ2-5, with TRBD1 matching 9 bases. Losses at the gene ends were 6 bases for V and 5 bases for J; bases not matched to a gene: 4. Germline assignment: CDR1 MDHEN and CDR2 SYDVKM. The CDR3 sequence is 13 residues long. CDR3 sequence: CASRQGARETQYF. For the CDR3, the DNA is TGTGCCAGCAGACAGGGGGCTAGGGAGACCCAGTACTTC.

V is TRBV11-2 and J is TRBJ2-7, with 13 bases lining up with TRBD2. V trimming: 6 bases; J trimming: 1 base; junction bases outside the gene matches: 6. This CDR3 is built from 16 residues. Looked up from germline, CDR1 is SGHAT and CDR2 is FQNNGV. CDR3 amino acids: CASSRSLAGGSYEQYF. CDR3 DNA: TGTGCCAGCAGTCGGTCACTAGCGGGAGGGTCCTACGAGCAGTACTTC. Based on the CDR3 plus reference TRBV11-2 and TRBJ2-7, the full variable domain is EAGVAQSPRYKIIEKRQSVAFWCNPISGHATLYWYQQILGQGPKLLIQFQNNGVVDDSQLPKDRFSAERLKGVDSTLKIQPAKLEDSAVYLCASSRSLAGGSYEQYFGPGTRLTVT.

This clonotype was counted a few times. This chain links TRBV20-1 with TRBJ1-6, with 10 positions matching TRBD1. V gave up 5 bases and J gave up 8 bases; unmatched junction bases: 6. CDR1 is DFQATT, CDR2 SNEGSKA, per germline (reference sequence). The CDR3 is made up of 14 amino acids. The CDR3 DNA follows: TGCAGTGCTGCACCCGGGACAGGGGATTCACCCCTCCACTTT. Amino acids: CSAAPGTGDSPLHF.

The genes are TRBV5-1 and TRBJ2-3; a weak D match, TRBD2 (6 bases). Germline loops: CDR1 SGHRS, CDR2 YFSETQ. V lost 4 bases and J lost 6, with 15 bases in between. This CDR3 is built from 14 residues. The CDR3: CASSGGTLSDTQYF. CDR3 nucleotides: TGCGCCAGCAGCGGTGGGACTCTGAGTGATACGCAGTATTTT. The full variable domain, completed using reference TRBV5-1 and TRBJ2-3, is KAGVTQTPRYLIKTRGQQVTLSCSPISGHRSVSWYQQTPGQGLQFLFEYFSETQRNKGNFPGRFSGRQFSNSRSEMNVSTLELGDSALYLCASSGGTLSDTQYFGPGTRLTVL.